This record covers a single T cell receptor beta chain. Its antigen is unidentified. V was cut by 2 bases and J by 3 bases, with 16 bases left in between. The CDR3 loop spans 16 amino acids. Germline V CDR1 and CDR2: MNHNS, SASEGT. PCR was performed using 60 Vbeta and 13 Jbeta primers. The table came from immunoSEQ multiplex PCR; TCRdb's copy has only in-frame clones and leaves some out. This table holds some 30,000 clones. The sample belongs to a study of cytomegalovirus exposure and HLA in healthy donors. Findings of the study overall: TCR sequences were mostly rare, though some public TCRs occurred in many donors. A few CMV-associated chains were confirmed in vitro to be specific for CMV antigens. Some segments of the V type, notably TRBV6-2 and TRBV6-3, were excluded as indistinguishable. Later, an analysis found that common viral pathogens appeared to be linked with several of the most significant clusters.

The clonotype was recovered from a female donor in good health and CMV-seronegative. Sequencing was carried out using PBMCs. The J gene is TRBJ2-5, the V gene TRBV6-1; possible D gene TRBD1, 6 bases. The CDR3 DNA reads as TGTGCCAGCAGTGAAACCACAGGGAGTTGGGAAGAGACCCAGTACTTC. Its translation: CASSETTGSWEETQYF.